This T cell receptor delta chain was sequenced in a study of γδ T cells in repeated Plasmodium falciparum infection. The overall study: Each infection was followed by sampling at 21 days, plus baseline and some pre-infection draws. The study's findings and limits: Repeated controlled infections reportedly drove waves of new clonotype selection in Vdelta2-negative, mostly Vdelta1+, gammadelta repertoires.

The CDR3 is made up of 15 amino acids. Germline V gene data show CDR1 as TSWWSYY and CDR2 as QGS. The V end was cut by 2 bases, the J end by 2 bases, with 12 bases between. Gammadelta T cells were flow-sorted from PBMC into Vgamma9/Vdelta2+ and Vdelta2-negative populations for bulk analysis. TCRdb reapplied CATT to the multiplex PCR reads. This table has tens of thousands of delta-chain clones, over 0.75% appearing once. Comment on this clone: Its antigen is undetermined. TCRdb's protein, taken from a much larger clone, differs from this DNA's translation at residue 9, likely owing to a read error; the protein displayed comes from the DNA.

The chain is built from TRDV1 and TRDJ1, with a tentative D call TRDD3 (5 bases). Sequenced material: gamma-delta T cells from blood. This TCR derives from a pool of human donors (malaria-infected and uninfected, not separated). The CDR3 region has the DNA TGTGCTCTTGGGGAAGTAGAGGATAAAACCGATAAACTCATCTTT. Amino acids: CALGEVEDKTDKLIF.